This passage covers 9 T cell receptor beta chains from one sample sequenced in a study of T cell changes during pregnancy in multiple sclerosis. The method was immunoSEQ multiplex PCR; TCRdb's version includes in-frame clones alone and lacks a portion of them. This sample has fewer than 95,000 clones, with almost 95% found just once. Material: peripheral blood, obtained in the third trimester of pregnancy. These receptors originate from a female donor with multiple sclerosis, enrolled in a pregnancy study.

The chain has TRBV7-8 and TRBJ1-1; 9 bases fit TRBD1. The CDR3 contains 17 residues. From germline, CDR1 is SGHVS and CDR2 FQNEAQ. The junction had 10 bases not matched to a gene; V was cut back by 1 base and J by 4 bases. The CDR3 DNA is TGTGCCAGCAGCTTAGTGTCAACAGGGGGCGGAGGCACTGAAGCTTTCTTT. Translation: CASSLVSTGGGGTEAFF.

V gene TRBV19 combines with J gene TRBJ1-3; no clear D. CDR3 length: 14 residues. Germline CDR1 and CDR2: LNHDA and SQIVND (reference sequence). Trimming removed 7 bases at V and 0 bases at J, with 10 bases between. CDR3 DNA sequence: TGTGCCAGTACGGGAGAAACCTCTGGAAACACCATATATTTT. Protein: CASTGETSGNTIYF.

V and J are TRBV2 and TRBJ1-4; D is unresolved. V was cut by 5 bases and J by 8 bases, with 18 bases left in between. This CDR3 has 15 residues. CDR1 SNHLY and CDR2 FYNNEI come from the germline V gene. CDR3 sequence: CASSPTVPPGEKLFF. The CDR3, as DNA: TGTGCCAGCAGTCCCACCGTACCTCCGGGGGAAAAACTGTTTTTT.

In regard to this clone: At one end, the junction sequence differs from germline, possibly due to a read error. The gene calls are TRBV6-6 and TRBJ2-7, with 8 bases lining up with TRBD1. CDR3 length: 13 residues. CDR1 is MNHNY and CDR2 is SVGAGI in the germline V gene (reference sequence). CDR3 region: CASSYLTGTGVLF. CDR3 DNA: TGTGCCAGCAGTTACTTAACCGGGACAGGCGTCTTGTTC.

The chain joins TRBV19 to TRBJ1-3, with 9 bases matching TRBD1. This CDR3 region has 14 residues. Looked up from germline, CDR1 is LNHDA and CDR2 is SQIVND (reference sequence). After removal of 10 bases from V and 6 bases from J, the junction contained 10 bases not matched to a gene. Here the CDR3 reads CATREDRGLNTIYF. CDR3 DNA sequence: TGTGCCACCCGAGAGGACAGGGGACTAAACACCATATATTTT.

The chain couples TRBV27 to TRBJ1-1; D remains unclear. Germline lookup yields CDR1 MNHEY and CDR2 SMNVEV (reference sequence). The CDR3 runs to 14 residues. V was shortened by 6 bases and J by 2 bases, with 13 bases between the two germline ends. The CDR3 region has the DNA TGTGCCAGCAGAGCGGATGGCATCAACACTGAAGCTTTCTTT. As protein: CASRADGINTEAFF.

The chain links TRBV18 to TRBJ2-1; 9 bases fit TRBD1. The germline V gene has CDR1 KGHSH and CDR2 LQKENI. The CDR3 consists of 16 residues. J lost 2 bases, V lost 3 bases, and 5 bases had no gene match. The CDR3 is CASSPTGTGTYNEQFF. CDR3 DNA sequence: TGTGCCAGCTCACCGACCGGGACAGGGACCTACAATGAGCAGTTCTTC.

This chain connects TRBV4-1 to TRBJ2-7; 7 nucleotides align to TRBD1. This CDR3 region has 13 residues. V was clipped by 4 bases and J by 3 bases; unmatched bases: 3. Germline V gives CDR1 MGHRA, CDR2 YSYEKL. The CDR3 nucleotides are TGCGCCAGCAGCCTGGGACAGAGCTACGAGCAGTACTTC. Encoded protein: CASSLGQSYEQYF.

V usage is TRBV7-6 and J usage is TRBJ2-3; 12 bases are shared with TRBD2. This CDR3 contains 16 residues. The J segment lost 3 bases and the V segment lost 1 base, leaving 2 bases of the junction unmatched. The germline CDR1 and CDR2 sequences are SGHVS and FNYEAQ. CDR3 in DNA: TGTGCCAGCAGCTTAGGGACTAGCGGGATAACAGATACGCAGTATTTT. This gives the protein CASSLGTSGITDTQYF.